This T cell receptor beta chain was profiled in a study of blood T cell repertoires in COVID-19. Measured with immunoSEQ multiplex PCR; TCRdb has only the in-frame clones, and not every one. This sample has about 140,000 clones; roughly 80% occur once, and the top ten carry approximately 1.6%. V was clipped by 5 bases and J by 1 base; unmatched bases: 16. Germline CDR1 is SNHLY and CDR2 is FYNNEI. This CDR3 region has 20 residues. This clone has just a few counts. Individuals drawn from about 26 US areas were about 18 to 100 years old. Sequencing was carried out using PBMCs or T cells enriched from blood (not recorded which). The clonotype originates from a woman aged 18-35 years who had been exposed to COVID-19. V gene TRBV2 combines with J gene TRBJ2-1; 11 bases fit TRBD1. The CDR3, as DNA: TGTGCCAGCAGTCCTCCCCCGGGACAGGGGGGAATAGGATCCTACAATGAGCAGTTCTTC. This codes for CASSPPPGQGGIGSYNEQFF.